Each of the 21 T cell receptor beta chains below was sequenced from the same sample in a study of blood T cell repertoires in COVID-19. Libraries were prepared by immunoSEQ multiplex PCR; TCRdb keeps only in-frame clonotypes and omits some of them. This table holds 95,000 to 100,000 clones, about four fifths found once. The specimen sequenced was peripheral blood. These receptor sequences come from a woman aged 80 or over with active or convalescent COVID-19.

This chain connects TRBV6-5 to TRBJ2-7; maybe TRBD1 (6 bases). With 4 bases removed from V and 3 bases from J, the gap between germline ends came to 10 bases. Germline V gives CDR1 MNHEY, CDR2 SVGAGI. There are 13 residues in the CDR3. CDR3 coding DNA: TGTGCCAGCAGTTTGATACAGGGCTACGAGCAGTACTTC. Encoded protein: CASSLIQGYEQYF.

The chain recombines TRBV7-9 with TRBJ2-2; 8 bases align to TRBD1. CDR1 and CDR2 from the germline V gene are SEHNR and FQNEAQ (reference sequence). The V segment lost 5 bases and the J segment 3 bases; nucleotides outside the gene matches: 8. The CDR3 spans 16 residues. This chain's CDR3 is CASSRGTGPYTGELFF. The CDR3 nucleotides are TGTGCCAGCAGCCGTGGGACAGGACCTTACACCGGGGAGCTGTTTTTT.

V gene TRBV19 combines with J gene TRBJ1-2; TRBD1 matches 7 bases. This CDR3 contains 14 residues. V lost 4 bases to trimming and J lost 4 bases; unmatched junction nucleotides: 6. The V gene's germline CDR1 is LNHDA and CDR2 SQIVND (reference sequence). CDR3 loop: CASSTGQDRYGYTF. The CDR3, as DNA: TGTGCCAGTAGTACAGGACAGGACCGCTATGGCTACACCTTC.

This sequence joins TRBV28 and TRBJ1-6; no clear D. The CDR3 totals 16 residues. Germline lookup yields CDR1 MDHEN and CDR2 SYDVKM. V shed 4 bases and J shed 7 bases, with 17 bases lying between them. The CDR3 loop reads CASSYYYPIPNSPLHF. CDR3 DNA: TGTGCCAGCAGTTACTATTACCCGATTCCGAATTCACCCCTCCACTTT.

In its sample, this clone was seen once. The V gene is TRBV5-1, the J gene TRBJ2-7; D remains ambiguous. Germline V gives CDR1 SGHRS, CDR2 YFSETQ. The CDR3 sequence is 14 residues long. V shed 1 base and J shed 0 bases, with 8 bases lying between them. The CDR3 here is CASSLQVSSYEQYF. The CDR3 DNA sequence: TGCGCCAGCAGCTTGCAAGTTAGCTCCTACGAGCAGTACTTC.

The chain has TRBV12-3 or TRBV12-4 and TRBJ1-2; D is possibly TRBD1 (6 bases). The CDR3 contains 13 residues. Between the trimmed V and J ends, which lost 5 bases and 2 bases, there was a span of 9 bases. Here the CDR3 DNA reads TGTGCCAGCAGTCCCGGACAGAACTATGGCTACACCTTC. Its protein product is CASSPGQNYGYTF.

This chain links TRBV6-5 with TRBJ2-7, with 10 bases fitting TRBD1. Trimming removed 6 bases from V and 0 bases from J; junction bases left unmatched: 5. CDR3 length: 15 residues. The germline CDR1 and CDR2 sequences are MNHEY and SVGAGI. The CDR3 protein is CASSQDRGVSYEQYF. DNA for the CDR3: TGTGCCAGCAGCCAGGACAGGGGGGTCTCCTACGAGCAGTACTTC.

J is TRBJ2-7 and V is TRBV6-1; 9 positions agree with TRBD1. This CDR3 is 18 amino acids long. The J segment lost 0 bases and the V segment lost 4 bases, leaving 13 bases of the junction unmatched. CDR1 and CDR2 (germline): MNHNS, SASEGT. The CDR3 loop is CASSGTRLGDRASYEQYF. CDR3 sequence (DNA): TGTGCCAGCAGTGGAACGAGATTGGGGGACAGGGCCTCCTACGAGCAGTACTTC.

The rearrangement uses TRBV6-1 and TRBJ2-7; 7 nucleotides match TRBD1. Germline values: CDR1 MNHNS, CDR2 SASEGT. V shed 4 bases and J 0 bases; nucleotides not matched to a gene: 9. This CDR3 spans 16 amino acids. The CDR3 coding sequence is TGTGCCAGCAGTGTTGAGACCGGGACAGCCTCCTACGAGCAGTACTTC. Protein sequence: CASSVETGTASYEQYF.

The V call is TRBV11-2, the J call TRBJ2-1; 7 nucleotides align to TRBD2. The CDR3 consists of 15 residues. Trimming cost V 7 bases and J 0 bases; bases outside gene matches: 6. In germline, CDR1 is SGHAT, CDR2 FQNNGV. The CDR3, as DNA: TGTGCCAGCAACCTTGGCGGGGGCTCCTACAATGAGCAGTTCTTC. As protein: CASNLGGGSYNEQFF.

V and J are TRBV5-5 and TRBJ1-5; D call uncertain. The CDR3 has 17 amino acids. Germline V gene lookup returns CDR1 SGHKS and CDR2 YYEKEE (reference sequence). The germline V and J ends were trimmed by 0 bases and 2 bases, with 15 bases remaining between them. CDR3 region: CASSLAPSQVGNQPQHF. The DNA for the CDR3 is TGTGCCAGCAGCTTGGCCCCGTCTCAGGTAGGCAATCAGCCCCAGCATTTT.

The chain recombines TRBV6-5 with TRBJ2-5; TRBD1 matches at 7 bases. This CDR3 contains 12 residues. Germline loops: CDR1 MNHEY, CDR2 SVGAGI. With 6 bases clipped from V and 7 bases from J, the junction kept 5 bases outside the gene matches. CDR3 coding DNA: TGTGCCAGCAGGCCGCCAGGGGGGACCCAGTACTTC. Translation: CASRPPGGTQYF.

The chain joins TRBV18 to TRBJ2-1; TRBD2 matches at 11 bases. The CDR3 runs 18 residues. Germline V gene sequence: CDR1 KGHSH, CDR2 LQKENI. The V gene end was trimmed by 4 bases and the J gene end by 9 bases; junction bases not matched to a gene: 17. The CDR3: CASSRLPLTSGSAGEQFF. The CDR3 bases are TGTGCCAGCTCACGCCTCCCACTCACTAGCGGGAGCGCGGGTGAGCAGTTCTTC.

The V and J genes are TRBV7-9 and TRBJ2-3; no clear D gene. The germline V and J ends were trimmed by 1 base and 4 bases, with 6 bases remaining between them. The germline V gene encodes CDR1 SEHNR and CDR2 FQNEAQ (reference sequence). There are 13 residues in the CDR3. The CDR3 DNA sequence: TGTGCCAGCAGCTTAGAATCAGCAGATACGCAGTATTTT. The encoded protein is CASSLESADTQYF.

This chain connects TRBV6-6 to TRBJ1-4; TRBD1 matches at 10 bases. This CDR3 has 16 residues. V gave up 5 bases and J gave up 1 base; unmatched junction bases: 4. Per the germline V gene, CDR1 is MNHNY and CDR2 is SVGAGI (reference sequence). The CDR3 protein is CASSRQGAGTNEKLFF. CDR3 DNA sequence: TGTGCCAGCAGTCGACAGGGGGCTGGAACTAATGAAAAACTGTTTTTT.

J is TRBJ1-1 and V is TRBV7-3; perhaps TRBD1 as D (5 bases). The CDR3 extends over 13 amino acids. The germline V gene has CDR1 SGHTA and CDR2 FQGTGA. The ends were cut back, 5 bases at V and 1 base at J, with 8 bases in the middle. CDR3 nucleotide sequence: TGTGCCAGCAGCCCAGGACAGAACACTGAAGCTTTCTTT. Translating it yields CASSPGQNTEAFF.

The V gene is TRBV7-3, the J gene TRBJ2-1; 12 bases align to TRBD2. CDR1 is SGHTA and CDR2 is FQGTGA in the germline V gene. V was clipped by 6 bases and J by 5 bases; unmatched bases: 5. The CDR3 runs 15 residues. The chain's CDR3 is CASRPRLAGDNEQFF. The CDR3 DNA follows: TGTGCCAGCAGGCCACGACTAGCGGGAGACAATGAGCAGTTCTTC.

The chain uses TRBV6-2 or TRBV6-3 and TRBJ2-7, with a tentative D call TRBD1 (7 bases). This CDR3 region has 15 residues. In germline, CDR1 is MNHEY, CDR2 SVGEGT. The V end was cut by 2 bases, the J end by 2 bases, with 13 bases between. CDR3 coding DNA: TGTGCCAGCAGTTACGGGGCAGGGGGGACCTACGAGCAGTACTTC. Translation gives CASSYGAGGTYEQYF.

The CDR3 region has the DNA TGTGCCTGGAGAACCGGGACAGATAATTCACCCCTCCACTTT. This encodes CAWRTGTDNSPLHF. This chain links TRBV30 with TRBJ1-6; 7 bases fit TRBD1. From germline, CDR1 is GTSNPN and CDR2 SVGIG (reference sequence). Unmatched junction bases numbered 4, after V lost 3 bases and J lost 5 bases. This CDR3 comprises 14 residues.

CDR3 in DNA: TGTGCCACCAGCGTTAGACGGGAAGAGACCCAGTACTTC. This encodes CATSVRREETQYF. The chain recombines TRBV15 with TRBJ2-5; D is unresolved. V was pared by 5 bases and J by 3 bases, with 10 bases between. This CDR3 is built from 13 residues. Germline V gene sequence: CDR1 LNHNV, CDR2 YYDKDF (reference sequence).

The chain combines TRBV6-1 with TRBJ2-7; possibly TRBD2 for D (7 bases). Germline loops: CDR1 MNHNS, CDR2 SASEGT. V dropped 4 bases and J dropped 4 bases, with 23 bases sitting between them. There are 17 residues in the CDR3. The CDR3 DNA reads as TGTGCCAGCAGTGGGGGGCTAGCGGATTCCCTAGCGTACGAGCAGTACTTC. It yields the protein CASSGGLADSLAYEQYF.